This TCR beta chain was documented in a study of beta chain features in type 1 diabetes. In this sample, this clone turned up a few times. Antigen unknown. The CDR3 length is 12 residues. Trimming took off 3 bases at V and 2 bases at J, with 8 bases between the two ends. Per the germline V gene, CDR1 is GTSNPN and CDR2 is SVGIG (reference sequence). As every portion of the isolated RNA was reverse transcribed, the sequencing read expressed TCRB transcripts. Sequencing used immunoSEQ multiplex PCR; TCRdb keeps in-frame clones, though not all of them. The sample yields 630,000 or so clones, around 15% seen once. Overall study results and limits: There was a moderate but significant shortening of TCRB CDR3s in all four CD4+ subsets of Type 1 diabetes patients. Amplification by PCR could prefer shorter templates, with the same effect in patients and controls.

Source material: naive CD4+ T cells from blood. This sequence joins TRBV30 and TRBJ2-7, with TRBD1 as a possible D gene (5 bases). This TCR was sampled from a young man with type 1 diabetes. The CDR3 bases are TGTGCCTGGAGAGGGGATACCTACGAGCAGTACTTC. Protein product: CAWRGDTYEQYF.